This T cell receptor (beta chain) stems from a study of spatial heterogeneity in lung cancer. Findings and caveats of the study: Whereas they appeared in blood less at follow-up, ubiquitous expanded tumor TCRs appeared there more at resection.

This clonotype was observed many times. Its antigen is undetermined. V gave up 6 bases and J gave up 5 bases, with 14 bases separating them. The CDR3 runs to 13 residues. Germline V lookup: CDR1 SNHLY, CDR2 FYNNEI. Time point reported: sample taken at primary tumor resection. Tumor, nontumor lung or frozen PBMC supplied whole RNA, sequenced without sorting. TCRdb passed the 5' RACE reads through MiXCR, listing each CDR3 protein once. The sample includes 35,000 or so distinct CDR3 sequences, roughly 5.6% of them seen just once. The TCR originated in a female donor with early-stage non-small cell lung cancer. The V gene is TRBV2, the J gene TRBJ2-7, with D possibly TRBD1 on 5 matching bases. The sample was PBMCs, taken at surgery. The CDR3 protein is CASSATAPDEQYF. DNA for the CDR3: TGTGCCAGCAGCGCGACAGCTCCCGACGAGCAGTACTTC.